This T cell receptor beta chain was identified in a study of Graves' ophthalmopathy and Graves' hyperthyroidism. Study-level information: Specimen type is peripheral blood, obtained at initial diagnosis before any treatment. Broader study findings: In separating ophthalmopathy from stable hyperthyroidism, a 13-signature model achieved nearly 90% sensitivity and about 80% specificity.

Beta-chain TCR CDR3 regions were amplified from RNA transcripts. RT-PCR with HTBI primers came first, then second-round multiplex PCR. MiXCR was run by TCRdb on the multiplex PCR reads, yielding one entry per CDR3 protein. Here the sample spans approximately 700,000 distinct CDR3 sequences, under 50% being singletons. Moderate-to-severe activity, CAS ≥3, NOSPECS ≥4 and a duration under 3 months were seen in donors with ophthalmopathy. As diagnostic evidence, clinical symptoms, serum thyroxine, TRAb, thyroid ultrasound and orbital computed tomography were relied upon. Deletions cut 6 bases from V and 4 bases from J, with 16 bases between. CDR3 size: 14 residues. Germline values: CDR1 DFQATT, CDR2 SNEGSKA (reference sequence). This clonotype was observed at least ten times. Antigen unknown.

This rearrangement joins TRBV20-1 to TRBJ1-5; possible D gene TRBD1, 5 bases. The sequence came from an adult man with Graves' ophthalmopathy. The sequenced sample consisted of peripheral blood. CDR3 in DNA: TGCAGTGCCAGCGTGGGGCGCTATAATCAGCCCCAGCATTTT. This encodes CSASVGRYNQPQHF.